This paragraph covers one T cell receptor (beta chain) sequence. This clonotype was found many times. Its antigen specificity is not known. Per-base qualities were not stored, and no clone one base away is much larger. V is reduced by 8 bases and J by 2 bases, leaving a spacing of 10 bases between them. The CDR3 spans 12 residues, from the cysteine through the phenylalanine. The CDR3 DNA has 36 bases and is translated from base 1. From the germline V gene, CDR1 is MNHEY and CDR2 is SVGEGT. This specimen comes from a study of Graves' ophthalmopathy and Graves' hyperthyroidism (dated by TCRdb to 2017 to 2018). Regarding the complete study: Peripheral blood was collected at initial diagnosis, before any treatment. The study used TCR beta repertoire signatures to distinguish Graves' ophthalmopathy from Graves' hyperthyroidism and to predict progression to ophthalmopathy. In several hyperthyroidism patients, the T-cell repertoires found in thyroid tissue were compared with those found in blood. A discovery set of 90 to 100 patients (roughly 43 ophthalmopathy, 55 to 65 stable hyperthyroidism) was enrolled to explore V-J signatures distinguishing ophthalmopathy from hyperthyroidism. The independent validation cohort included approximately 19 hyperthyroidism patients plus 17 patients who later progressed from hyperthyroidism to ophthalmopathy. Following sample collection, hyperthyroidism patients were given methimazole at a starting dose of 30 mg daily, and ophthalmopathy patients were given high-dose intravenous methylprednisolone. In total, 135 blood samples were TCR-sequenced: under 45 ophthalmopathy, 75 hyperthyroidism and some 17 hyperthyroidism-to-ophthalmopathy patients. The investigation overall reported the following: No statistical method was used to set the sample size in advance, and the investigators knew which group each participant was assigned to. Most expanded thyroid clonotypes with a frequency above 0.001 also appeared in blood, which suggests that blood repertoires may reflect the immune response in the thyroid. In validation, the model predicted ophthalmopathy progression with 70.59% sensitivity and around 72% specificity; roughly 12 predicted patients were CT-confirmed with GO in a median of about 7.1 months. In cross-validation, the 13-signature model distinguished ophthalmopathy from stable hyperthyroidism with 87.88% sensitivity and around 84% specificity, while in the test set the corresponding values were about 80% and 75%.

For repertoire sequencing, the TCR beta CDR3 regions were amplified from RNA transcripts. The first round of RT-PCR was done with HTBI primers and the Qiagen OneStep RT-PCR kit, and was followed by a second round of multiplex PCR, then size selection and purification. Libraries were sequenced paired-end with 100 bp reads on an Illumina HiSeq2000. As for how the authors treated the data: SOAPnuke was used to process the reads, removing any read that contained adapters or uncalled bases, had a mean Phred below 15, or lacked an exact match to the constant primer or identifier. COPE v1.2.5 was used to merge the high-quality paired reads. Each unique nucleotide sequence was defined as a clonotype, and clonotypes were aligned to IMGT TRB V, D and J references with MiTCR v1.1. The analysis was limited to V-J combinations with a frequency above 0.0001, which together covered 98% to 99.2% of repertoires. For each V-J combination, a TCR clonal expansion and chaos score was defined as F50 clonal expansion divided by the chaos observed in the TCRdist matrix. Features were reduced by Welch's t-statistics and random forest to around 13 V-J combinations, which fed a naive Bayes classifier. The Morisita-Horn index was used to measure how similar the thyroid and blood repertoires were. TCRdb reprocessing: public reads trimmed at Q25 with fastp, clones called with MiXCR, in-frame beta chains kept. Duplicate CDR3 protein sequences are folded into a single record with the most common DNA and genes. TCRdb's processing, not the study's, gives the V and J calls here. The sample contains some 350,000 distinct CDR3 sequences, 15% to 20% of them found a single time. Of the sample, 2% to 2.5% falls within the top ten clones.

Hyperthyroidism was defined as stable when no progression to ophthalmopathy occurred within 18 months of follow-up. Patients with hyperthyroidism were aged 18 to 65 years, had been newly diagnosed, and had a disease duration of less than 2 months. Patients were excluded if they had other autoimmune diseases, uncontrolled infections, pregnancy or lactation. Diagnosis relied on clinical symptoms, serum thyroxine, TRAb, thyroid ultrasound and orbital computed tomography. PBMCs were isolated from 7.5 to 10 ml of fresh peripheral blood by Ficoll-Paque density gradient centrifugation. Total RNA was extracted using Trizol reagent, and RNA quality was checked on an Agilent 2100 Bioanalyzer.

This receptor was identified in an adult woman with stable Graves' hyperthyroidism. Specimen: peripheral blood. The rearranged chain carries TRBV6-2 or TRBV6-3 and TRBJ2-7; no D gene call is confident. The nucleotide sequence reads TGTGCCAGCGATAGTGGTACCTACGAGCAGTACTTC. It codes for CASDSGTYEQYF.